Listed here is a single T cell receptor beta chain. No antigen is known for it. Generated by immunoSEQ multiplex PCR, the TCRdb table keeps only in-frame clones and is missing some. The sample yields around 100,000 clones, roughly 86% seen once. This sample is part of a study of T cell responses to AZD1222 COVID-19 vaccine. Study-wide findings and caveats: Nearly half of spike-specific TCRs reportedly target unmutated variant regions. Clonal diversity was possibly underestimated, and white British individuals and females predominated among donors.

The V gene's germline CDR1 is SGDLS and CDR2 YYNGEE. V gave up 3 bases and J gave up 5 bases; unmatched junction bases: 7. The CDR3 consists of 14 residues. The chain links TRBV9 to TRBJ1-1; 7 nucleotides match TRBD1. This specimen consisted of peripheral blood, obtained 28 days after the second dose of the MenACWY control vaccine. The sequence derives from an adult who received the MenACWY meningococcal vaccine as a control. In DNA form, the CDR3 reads TGTGCCAGCAGCGCCCATCAGGGGGGGACTGAAGCTTTCTTT. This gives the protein CASSAHQGGTEAFF.